This T cell receptor (beta chain) was identified in a study of OX40 agonist ivuxolimab in advanced cancers. About the study as a whole: Ivuxolimab, which targeted the costimulatory receptor OX40 (CD134), was an agonistic, fully human IgG2 monoclonal antibody. Intravenous ivuxolimab was administered to patients every 2 weeks at six dose levels: 0.01, 0.1, 0.3, 1.5, 3 and 10 mg/kg. Among the approximately 54 dose-escalation patients, roughly 20 had hepatocellular carcinoma, roughly 15 melanoma, 9 renal cell carcinoma and 9 head and neck cancer. In the dose-escalation cohort, approximately 80% of patients were male, and the mean age was 60 years with a range of roughly 20 to 85. Prior anti-PD-1, anti-PD-L1 or anti-CTLA-4 therapy was permitted, and about two fifths of dose-escalation patients had received checkpoint inhibitors. Partial responses occurred in three dose-escalation patients, of whom one had hepatocellular carcinoma and two had cutaneous melanoma. The purpose of peripheral TCRbeta sequencing was to test whether ivuxolimab changed TCR sequence diversity and led to clonal T-cell expansion. The paper describes the monotherapy dose-escalation part (N of about 57 patients) of the phase I trial of ivuxolimab. What the work shows at the level of the full study, not this receptor alone: Partial responders in the 0.1-3.0 mg/kg groups had among the lowest normalized peripheral clonal expansion, especially among CD8+ T cells. Low levels of normalized T-cell clonal expansion were also seen in some nonresponding patients. At doses from 0.1 to 3.0 mg/kg, clonal expansion was seen in both CD4+ and CD8+ blood T cells between baseline and week 6. After ivuxolimab, CD8+ T cells had more expanded clones than CD4+ T cells on average. The antigen specificity of the clonally expanded peripheral T cells was not determined.

Patients with autoimmune disease history or receiving systemic immunosuppression were excluded from the trial. Peripheral blood for TCR sequencing was collected from all dose cohorts at baseline, on cycle 4 day 1, and on cycle 7 day 1. Samples came from an open-label, multicenter, first-in-human phase I dose-escalation trial of ivuxolimab. Adults with locally advanced or metastatic head and neck squamous cell, hepatocellular, melanoma or renal cell carcinoma were enrolled in the trial. CD4+ and CD8+ T cells were sorted separately from peripheral blood before TCR sequencing. This clone was detected once. The antigen it recognizes is unknown. The input lacks base qualities; no much larger clone sits a single base away. Genomic DNA was extracted from sorted cells for sequencing of the TCRbeta CDR3 region. TCRbeta CDR3 regions were sequenced using the immunoSEQ Assay. TCRdb re-hosts the immuneACCESS table, in-frame sequences only. Its copies lack some clones; in the studies checked, an unresolved V gene accounts for under half of them, and the cause for the rest is not known. The sample data list 45,000 to 75,000 clones, and 70% to 85% of these were observed just once. The ten largest clonotypes hold roughly 1.5% of the sample.

The germline V gene sets CDR1 to MDHEN and CDR2 to SYDVKM. CDR3 length: 16 amino acids, cysteine to phenylalanine. Only the CDR3 region is kept as DNA, spanning 48 bases read in frame from base 1. The junction shows trimming of 6 bases on V and 2 bases on J, and the gene matches do not reach 10 bases of it. Sample: CD4+ or CD8+ T cells sorted from blood, taken in a trial of the OX40 agonist ivuxolimab. The chain is made from TRBV28 and TRBJ2-7; a stretch of 10 junction bases matches TRBD2. This clonotype was obtained from an adult with an advanced solid tumor such as melanoma, head and neck, liver or kidney cancer. The nucleotide sequence reads TGTGCCAGCAGCCTAAAGGCTAGCGGGAGTCCCTACGAGCAGTACTTC. It codes for CASSLKASGSPYEQYF.